A selection of T cell receptor beta chains follows, all from one sample in a study of response to subunit inactivated influenza vaccine. TCRdb re-called the RT-PCR reads with MiXCR, one entry per CDR3 protein. The sample has fewer than 350,000 distinct CDR3 sequences; 20% to 25% are singletons. The specimen was PBMCs from blood, collected less than 22 months after vaccination. All receptors come from a man aged 45 to 70 who received an inactivated influenza vaccine. Each CDR3 is given with its conserved first and last residue.

>TRBJ2-7|TRBV12-3/TRBV12-4
CASSFSTGDEQYF
>TRBJ2-5|TRBV3-1
CASSQVSGTILYF
>TRBJ2-2|TRBV11-2
CASSLDYGRGTGELFF
>TRBJ1-4|TRBV11-2
CASSALAGTGGALNEKLFF
>TRBJ2-1|TRBV6-2/TRBV6-3
CASSYFSGEQFF
>TRBJ1-2|TRBV7-6
CASSSDLWGAGGYTF
>TRBJ2-2|TRBV6-1
CASLRDLSSTGELFF
>TRBJ2-5|TRBV4-2
CASSQSLRGETQYF
>TRBJ1-1|TRBV11-2
CASSSIWEPNTEAFF
>TRBJ2-1|TRBV5-1
CASSLVISGVLNEQFF
>TRBJ2-1|TRBV29-1
CSVEAQGLYNEQFF
>TRBJ1-1|TRBV5-1
CASSLRGGRNTEAFF
>TRBJ2-3|TRBV7-2
CASSARTSVRTDTQYF
>TRBJ2-1|TRBV12-5
CASGRDSSHYSYNEQFF
>TRBJ2-1|TRBV28
CASRTTGVNEQFF
>TRBJ1-4|TRBV7-2
CASSLVPGTEEKLFF
>TRBJ1-1|TRBV5-1
CASNRDRRGTEAFF
>TRBJ2-3|TRBV9
CASSAVQAGTDTQYF
>TRBJ2-2|TRBV28
CASSVTGLNTGELFF
>TRBJ1-6|TRBV5-5
CASEQYYNSPLHF
>TRBJ2-7|TRBV27
CASRTGHDYEQYF
>TRBJ2-1|TRBV2
CASSINYNEQFF
>TRBJ1-1|TRBV7-3
CASSLSSSGTEAFF
>TRBJ1-1|TRBV20-1
CSAKGTENTEAFF
>TRBJ2-1|TRBV7-2
CASSFSGPPYNEQFF
>TRBJ2-7|TRBV7-2
CASSPQGAPAYEQYF
>TRBJ2-5|TRBV2
CASSPGPALMAQYF
>TRBJ1-5|TRBV4-2
CASSQVTYRGPRLGNQPQHF
>TRBJ2-7|TRBV6-6
CAISPGVEQYF
>TRBJ1-1|TRBV21-1
CASSKCENTEAFF
>TRBJ1-6|TRBV6-5
CASSYSDRGGSPLHF
>TRBJ2-1|TRBV11-2
CASSSGPRKSNEQFF
>TRBJ1-6|TRBV2
CASSRLLPYNSPLHF
>TRBJ2-5|TRBV7-9
CASSEQGTEQETQYF
>TRBJ1-1|TRBV30
CAWSVGTGVRRSEAFF
>TRBJ1-1|TRBV5-1
CASSSQGVRNTEAFF
>TRBJ2-1|TRBV28
CASSLSAPGIKVDEQFF
>TRBJ2-3|TRBV5-1
CASSLEYSTDTQYF
>TRBJ2-7|TRBV9
CASSVGHEGYEQYF
>TRBJ1-1|TRBV5-1
CASSLVGRSNTEAFF
>TRBJ2-1|TRBV3-1
CASSPRLAGDSNEQFF
>TRBJ1-6|TRBV11-2
CASSLDRLWNGSPLHF
>TRBJ1-2|TRBV6-1
CASSKTAYNNYGYTF
>TRBJ2-2|TRBV3-1
CASSRRTGITGELFF
>TRBJ2-7|TRBV6-2/TRBV6-3
CASSYSYYEQYF
>TRBJ2-7|TRBV3-1
CASSPSGSGNEQYF
>TRBJ1-2|TRBV5-1
CASSFDSYGYTF
>TRBJ1-1|TRBV7-2
CASSAGRTNTEAFF
>TRBJ1-5|TRBV27
CASSLYAGAGQPQHF
>TRBJ1-2|TRBV7-6
CASRGGNYGYTF
>TRBJ2-1|TRBV25-1
CASEGQGGSNEQFF
>TRBJ1-5|TRBV4-1
CASSQYGDSNQPQHF
>TRBJ2-7|TRBV10-3
CAISDQGMREQYF
>TRBJ2-1|TRBV4-3
CASSQEVNWGEQFF
>TRBJ1-1|TRBV18
CASSPGRTANTEAFF
>TRBJ1-2|TRBV28
CASSPLTRPGHGYTF
>TRBJ2-7|TRBV11-2
CASSLVLGVGEQYF